What follows are 11 T cell receptor beta chains derived from one specimen sequenced in a study of blood T cell repertoires in COVID-19. Sequencing was performed with immunoSEQ multiplex PCR; in TCRdb, only in-frame clones are kept and a portion is missing. The data show approximately 220,000 clones, about four fifths seen once. Sequenced: PBMCs or T cells enriched from blood (not recorded which). Every receptor here comes from a woman aged 45-65 years who had been exposed to COVID-19.

This clone was detected only once. The chain carries TRBV19 and TRBJ1-4; a weak D match, TRBD1 (5 bases). This CDR3 has 17 residues. V gave up 6 bases and J gave up 7 bases, with 24 bases separating them. Germline V gene lookup returns CDR1 LNHDA and CDR2 SQIVND (reference sequence). CDR3 nucleotides: TGTGCCAGTAGATCCGACGCCCGGTCCGGAGGGGCTGAAAAACTGTTTTTT. Its protein is CASRSDARSGGAEKLFF.

V usage is TRBV5-4 and J usage is TRBJ2-7; 9 bases map to TRBD2. The CDR3 runs to 15 residues. The germline V gene has CDR1 SGHNT and CDR2 YYREEE (reference sequence). V dropped 2 bases and J dropped 7; count of bases not matched to a gene: 10. The CDR3 DNA sequence: TGTGCCAGCAGCTTTAAAAGCGGGGGGCAGGCGGAGCAGTACTTC. Translating it yields CASSFKSGGQAEQYF.

CDR3 amino acids: CASSQGTAWVEQYF. The CDR3, as DNA: TGTGCCAGCAGCCAAGGGACAGCCTGGGTTGAGCAGTACTTC. V and J are TRBV14 and TRBJ2-7; a weak D match, TRBD1 (6 bases). CDR1 and CDR2 (germline): SGHDN, FVKESK. The V and J ends lost 1 base and 7 bases respectively, with 14 bases between them. CDR3 length: 14 residues.

This clone occurred once. The rearrangement links TRBV28 to TRBJ1-1, with a possible D match to TRBD1 (6 bases). The V end was cut by 2 bases, the J end by 1 base, with 14 bases between. The CDR3 is 16 amino acids. The V gene's germline CDR1 is MDHEN and CDR2 SYDVKM. CDR3: CASSLNPRGENTEAFF. The CDR3 region has the DNA TGTGCCAGCAGTTTAAACCCCAGGGGCGAGAACACTGAAGCTTTCTTT.

The CDR3 nucleotides are TGTGCCAGCAGCTTATTCGCGGGGTCCGCCAATGAGCAGTTCTTC. Its translation: CASSLFAGSANEQFF. This chain links TRBV7-9 with TRBJ2-1; tentatively, D is TRBD2 (6 bases). The CDR3 sequence is 15 residues long. CDR1 and CDR2 from the germline V gene are SEHNR and FQNEAQ (reference sequence). Trimming left V 2 bases short and J 6 bases short, with 14 bases between.

This clone is a singleton in its sample. This chain uses TRBV6-5 with TRBJ1-2, with 7 bases identical to TRBD1. V shed 6 bases, J shed 1 base, and the junction held 8 bases outside the gene matches. This CDR3 contains 15 residues. The V gene's germline CDR1 is MNHEY and CDR2 SVGAGI. CDR3 DNA: TGTGCCAGCAGAACACCGGGACAGATTAACTATGGCTACACCTTC. It codes for CASRTPGQINYGYTF.

A few counts support this clone. CDR3 sequence: CAASGRGGTEAFF. The CDR3 coding sequence is TGTGCCGCCTCGGGCAGGGGCGGCACTGAAGCTTTCTTT. The chain employs TRBV10-3 and TRBJ1-1; a weak D match, TRBD1 (6 bases). The CDR3 is made up of 13 amino acids. The germline V gene has CDR1 ENHRY and CDR2 SYGVKD. With 11 bases removed from V and 4 bases from J, the gap between germline ends came to 17 bases.

The chain employs TRBV30 and TRBJ2-2, with 9 bases lining up with TRBD2. The CDR3 is 16 amino acids. Losses at the gene ends were 0 bases for V and 8 bases for J; bases not matched to a gene: 10. Per germline, CDR1 GTSNPN and CDR2 SVGIG (reference sequence). CDR3 in DNA: TGTGCCTGGAGTGTAGGAACTAGCGGGCAGCTAGGGGAGCTGTTTTTT. Its translation: CAWSVGTSGQLGELFF.

This rearrangement joins TRBV5-6 to TRBJ2-5, with D hard to call. The V and J ends lost 4 bases and 4 bases respectively, with 14 bases between them. This CDR3 has 14 residues. CDR1 and CDR2 (germline): SGHDT, YYEEEE. The CDR3 is CASSPLAGRETQYF. The CDR3 region has the DNA TGTGCCAGCAGCCCGCTTGCAGGTAGAGAGACCCAGTACTTC.

This chain uses TRBV30 with TRBJ2-5; the D gene is possibly TRBD1 (6 bases). V dropped 2 bases and J dropped 5 bases, with 12 bases sitting between them. Germline CDR1 GTSNPN, CDR2 SVGIG (reference sequence). The CDR3 covers 13 residues. Here the CDR3 reads CAWSITGLETQYF. DNA of the CDR3: TGTGCCTGGAGTATCACAGGGTTGGAGACCCAGTACTTC.

The table lists this clone with a count of one. This chain links TRBV2 with TRBJ1-2, with TRBD1 matching over 8 bases. The CDR3 length is 18 residues. The V gene end was trimmed by 0 bases and the J gene end by 5 bases; junction bases not matched to a gene: 14. Germline loops: CDR1 SNHLY, CDR2 FYNNEI. The CDR3 nucleotides read TGTGCCAGCAGTGAAGCGTCGGACAGGGCGTTAGGGAGGTATGGCTACACCTTC. Amino acids: CASSEASDRALGRYGYTF.